This TCR beta chain was recovered during a study of vaccination and CD4 T cells after COVID-19. V lost 0 bases and J lost 8, with 14 bases in between. Germline CDR1 and CDR2: SGHVS and FNYEAQ. This CDR3 region has 16 residues. Noted time point: late sampling 161 to 241 days after vaccination in a few convalescent patients. Treatment here: approximately 10-day PBMC culture with coronavirus spike peptide pools or control peptides (ViraFEST assay). Study results and caveats: From a median of roughly 21 to 38, SARS-CoV-2-reactive clonotypes increased, though not significantly.

Oncomine TCR Beta short-read sequencing was applied to DNA from cultured CD4+ T cells. Genomic DNA from cultured CD4+ T cells was extracted. MiXCR, run by TCRdb on the PCR reads, gives a single entry per CDR3 protein. The table has about 23,000 distinct CDR3 sequences, 43% seen once. Comment on this clonotype: Its antigen is not identified.

V usage is TRBV7-6 and J usage is TRBJ1-6; weak D call: TRBD1 (5 bases). This clonotype originated in a human donor who had recovered from COVID-19. The sample here was CD4+ T cells from blood, cultured in vitro, taken about 7 months after SARS-CoV-2 vaccination. The CDR3 sequence: CASSLARRGGYSPLHF. The CDR3, as DNA: TGTGCCAGCAGCTTAGCGAGGCGGGGCGGGTATTCACCCCTCCACTTT.